Sequencing of this T cell receptor (beta chain) was carried out in a study of OX40 agonist ivuxolimab in advanced cancers. Study overall: Dose-escalation patients had hepatocellular carcinoma, melanoma, renal cell or head and neck cancer. Three patients, one with hepatocellular carcinoma and two with cutaneous melanoma, responded partially. Findings and caveats of the study: Expanded clones belonging to CD8+ T cells outnumbered, on average, those of CD4+. It was also the case that some nonresponders had low normalized T-cell clonal expansion.

TCRdb's copy holds only in-frame clones and misses some; the assay was immunoSEQ multiplex PCR. The table includes tens of thousands of clones, roughly nine tenths detected once. CDR1 MNHEY and CDR2 SMNVEV come from the germline V gene (reference sequence). The CDR3 consists of 16 residues. J was trimmed by 6 bases and V by 0 bases; bases with no gene match: 8. Only one count was recorded for this clone. Its antigen remains unknown. The material sequenced was CD4+ or CD8+ T cells sorted from blood, taken in a trial of the OX40 agonist ivuxolimab. The TCR comes from an adult with an advanced solid tumor such as melanoma, head and neck, liver or kidney cancer. The rearrangement links TRBV27 to TRBJ1-3, with 7 bases identical to TRBD1. CDR3 DNA sequence: TGTGCCAGCAGTTTATCGGAGGGGACAGCTCTAAACACCATATATTTT. This sequence encodes CASSLSEGTALNTIYF.